Below, 14 T cell receptor beta chains from the same sample are listed, as sequenced in a study of early T cells in non-severe SARS-CoV-2 infection. One entry per CDR3 protein results from TCRdb running MiXCR on the 5' RACE reads. Of about 46,000 distinct CDR3 sequences listed, roughly 5.7% are singletons. The sample was whole blood, taken at baseline. These TCRs come from an adult who was a healthcare worker with PCR-confirmed SARS-CoV-2 infection or an uninfected control (not recorded which).

The chain has TRBV5-1 and TRBJ2-7; the D gene is possibly TRBD2 (5 bases). This CDR3 comprises 14 residues. Per germline, CDR1 SGHRS and CDR2 YFSETQ. V dropped 0 bases and J dropped 6 bases, with 13 bases sitting between them. The CDR3, as DNA: TGCGCCAGCAGCTTGGCCAAGGGAGTAGGCGAGCAGTACTTC. It codes for CASSLAKGVGEQYF.

This clonotype was observed at least ten times. This chain links TRBV5-6 with TRBJ2-3; either TRBD1 or TRBD2 may fit D (5 bases each). Germline lookup yields CDR1 SGHDT and CDR2 YYEEEE. The V end was cut by 4 bases, the J end by 8 bases, with 17 bases between. The CDR3 contains 14 residues. CDR3 amino acids: CASSVGTLQGTQYF. The DNA of the CDR3 is TGTGCCAGCAGCGTTGGGACCCTGCAAGGTACGCAGTATTTT.

This clonotype was seen ten or more times. In DNA, the CDR3 is TGTGCCAGCAGCCTACCCCTGATGGTCTACGAGCAGTACTTC. It is translated as CASSLPLMVYEQYF. V gene TRBV28 combines with J gene TRBJ2-7, with D uncertain. Germline lookup yields CDR1 MDHEN and CDR2 SYDVKM. This CDR3 is 14 amino acids long. Trimming stripped 6 bases from V and 3 bases from J, with 15 bases between.

This chain joins TRBV29-1 and TRBJ1-1, with D perhaps TRBD1 (5 bases). Germline CDR1 SQVTM, CDR2 ANQGSEA. V lost 1 base to trimming and J lost 8 bases, with 11 bases between them. CDR3 size: 12 residues. The CDR3: CSVEGTSDEAFF. CDR3 DNA sequence: TGCAGCGTTGAAGGGACATCCGACGAAGCTTTCTTT. The full variable domain, with the rest looked up from reference TRBV29-1 and TRBJ1-1, is SAVISQKPSRDICQRGTSLTIQCQVDSQVTMMFWYRQQPGQSLTLIATANQGSEATYESGFVIDKFPISRPNLTFSTLTVSNMSPEDSSIYLCSVEGTSDEAFFGQGTRLTVV.

This clonotype was seen ten or more times. Here the CDR3 reads CASSPSGRTRYEQYF. The CDR3 DNA sequence: TGTGCCAGCAGCCCTAGCGGGAGGACCAGATACGAGCAGTACTTC. The V call is TRBV5-4, the J call TRBJ2-7; 11 bases align to TRBD2. V dropped 4 bases and J dropped 4; count of bases not matched to a gene: 7. The V gene's germline CDR1 is SGHNT and CDR2 YYREEE (reference sequence). This CDR3 spans 15 amino acids. Drawing the rest from reference TRBV5-4 and TRBJ2-7, the complete variable domain is ETGVTQSPTHLIKTRGQQVTLRCSSQSGHNTVSWYQQALGQGPQFIFQYYREEENGRGNFPPRFSGLQFPNYSSELNVNALELDDSALYLCASSPSGRTRYEQYFGPGTRLTVT.

This clonotype was counted at least ten times. The chain joins TRBV2 to TRBJ2-2; D remains ambiguous. The CDR3 contains 13 residues. CDR1 is SNHLY, CDR2 FYNNEI, per germline. Trimming left V 3 bases short and J 0 bases short, with 2 bases between. CDR3 residues: CASSESNTGELFF. DNA of the CDR3: TGTGCCAGCAGTGAGTCGAACACCGGGGAGCTGTTTTTT.

This clonotype was seen at least ten times. The genes are TRBV24-1 and TRBJ2-2; perhaps TRBD2 as D (6 bases). Between the trimmed V and J ends, which lost 1 base and 6 bases, there was a span of 11 bases. Germline CDR1 KGHDR, CDR2 SFDVKD. This CDR3 spans 15 amino acids. CDR3 in DNA: TGTGCCACCAGTGATTTTGGAGGGCTACCCGGGGAGCTGTTTTTT. This translates into CATSDFGGLPGELFF.

This clonotype was recorded many times. The V and J genes are TRBV19 and TRBJ2-2, with 8 bases lining up with TRBD1. J was trimmed by 2 bases and V by 7 bases; bases with no gene match: 6. This CDR3 region has 15 residues. Germline CDR1 reads LNHDA; CDR2 reads SQIVND (reference sequence). The CDR3 sequence: CASTPTGVNTGELFF. CDR3 nucleotide sequence: TGTGCCAGTACTCCGACAGGGGTCAACACCGGGGAGCTGTTTTTT.

There are many counts of this clonotype. The chain combines TRBV10-3 with TRBJ2-7; D may be TRBD1 or TRBD2 (5 bases each). The V gene lost 7 bases and the J gene lost 3 bases, with 16 bases spanning the gap. CDR1 is ENHRY, CDR2 SYGVKD, per germline. The CDR3 contains 14 residues. The CDR3 protein is CAIKGPGQVYEQYF. The CDR3 bases are TGTGCCATCAAGGGCCCGGGGCAAGTCTACGAGCAGTACTTC.

This clonotype was seen ten or more times. The J gene is TRBJ2-1, the V gene TRBV12-3 or TRBV12-4; D unclear. The CDR3 is 13 amino acids. V shed 7 bases and J shed 5 bases, with 12 bases lying between them. The CDR3 loop is CASTQDYNNEQFF. CDR3 DNA: TGTGCCAGCACGCAAGATTACAACAATGAGCAGTTCTTC.

This clonotype was recorded a few times. The chain uses TRBV6-1 and TRBJ2-1; no definite D call. Deletions cut 5 bases from V and 1 base from J, with 6 bases between. Germline V lookup: CDR1 MNHNS, CDR2 SASEGT. The CDR3 runs 13 residues. The CDR3 DNA reads TGTGCCAGCAGTATCAGATCCTACAATGAGCAGTTCTTC. Translation gives CASSIRSYNEQFF.

This chain connects TRBV6-5 to TRBJ2-7, with D possibly matching TRBD1 (5 bases). This CDR3 region has 15 residues. Germline V gene lookup returns CDR1 MNHEY and CDR2 SVGAGI. Trimming cost V 0 bases and J 4 bases, with 13 bases left between them. CDR3 amino acids: CASSYSGRAGYEQYF. In DNA form, the CDR3 reads TGTGCCAGCAGTTACTCGGGCAGGGCCGGATACGAGCAGTACTTC.

This clonotype appeared a few times. This chain's CDR3 is CSARDVSGKVGNEQFF. As DNA, the CDR3 is TGCAGTGCTAGAGATGTAAGCGGGAAGGTAGGGAATGAGCAGTTCTTC. The chain combines TRBV20-1 with TRBJ2-1; 7 bases agree with TRBD2. CDR1 and CDR2 (germline): DFQATT, SNEGSKA (reference sequence). This CDR3 has 16 residues. J was trimmed by 7 bases and V by 0 bases; bases with no gene match: 12.

This clonotype has a count of ten or more. The chain carries TRBV30 and TRBJ2-1; 7 bases match TRBD1. Trimming cost V 4 bases and J 10 bases; bases outside gene matches: 13. This CDR3 spans 14 amino acids. CDR1 is GTSNPN and CDR2 is SVGIG in the germline V gene (reference sequence). In DNA, the CDR3 is TGTGCCTGGAATGGGGACAGCGCGTTCAAAGAGCAGTTCTTC. Amino acid sequence: CAWNGDSAFKEQFF.